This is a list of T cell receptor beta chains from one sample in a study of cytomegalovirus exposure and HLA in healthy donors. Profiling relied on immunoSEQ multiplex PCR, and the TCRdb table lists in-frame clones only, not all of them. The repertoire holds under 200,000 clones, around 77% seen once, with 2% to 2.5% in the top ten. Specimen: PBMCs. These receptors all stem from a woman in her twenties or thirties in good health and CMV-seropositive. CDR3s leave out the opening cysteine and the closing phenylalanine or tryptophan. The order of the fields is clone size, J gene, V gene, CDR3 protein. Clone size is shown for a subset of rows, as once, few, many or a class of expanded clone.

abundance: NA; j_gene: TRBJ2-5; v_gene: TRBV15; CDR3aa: ATSRRTSGVSVETQY
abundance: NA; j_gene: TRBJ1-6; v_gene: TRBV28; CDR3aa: ASSLWPGSNSPLH
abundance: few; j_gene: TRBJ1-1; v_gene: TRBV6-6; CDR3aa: ASKTGMNTEAF
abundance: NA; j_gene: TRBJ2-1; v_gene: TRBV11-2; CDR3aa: ASSLETPYNEQF
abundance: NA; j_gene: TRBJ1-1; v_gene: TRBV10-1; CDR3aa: ASSARSYTEAF
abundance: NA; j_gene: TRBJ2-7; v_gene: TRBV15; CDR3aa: ATSSSGTFGEQY
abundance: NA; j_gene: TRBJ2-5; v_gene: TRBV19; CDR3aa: ASKLTGAEETQY
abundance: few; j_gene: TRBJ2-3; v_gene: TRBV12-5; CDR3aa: ASGDRQDPRDTQY
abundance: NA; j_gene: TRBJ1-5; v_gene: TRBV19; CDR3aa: ASTPTGFNQPQH
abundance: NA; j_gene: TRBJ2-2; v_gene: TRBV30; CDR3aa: AWTLTPTQTGELF
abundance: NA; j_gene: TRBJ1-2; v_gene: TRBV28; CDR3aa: ASSTGYGYT
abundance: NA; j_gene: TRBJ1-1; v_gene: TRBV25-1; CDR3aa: ASSEYRGGTTEAF
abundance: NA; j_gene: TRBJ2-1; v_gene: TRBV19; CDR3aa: ASSMLGTRPAEQF
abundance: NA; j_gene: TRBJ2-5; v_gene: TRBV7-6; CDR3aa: ASSLGGTSGSRKETQY
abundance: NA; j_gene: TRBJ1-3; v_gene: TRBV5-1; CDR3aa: ASSDPGLSGNTIY
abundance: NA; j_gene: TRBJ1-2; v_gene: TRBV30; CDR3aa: AWTGRGANYGYT
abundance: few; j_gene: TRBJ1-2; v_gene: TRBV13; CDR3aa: ASSPRDYGYT
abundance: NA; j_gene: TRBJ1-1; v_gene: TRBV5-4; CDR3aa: ASSAAGPMEAF
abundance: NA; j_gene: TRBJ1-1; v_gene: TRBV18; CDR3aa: ASSPPDLVEAF
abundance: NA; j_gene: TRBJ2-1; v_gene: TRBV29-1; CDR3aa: SVLSSGALCF
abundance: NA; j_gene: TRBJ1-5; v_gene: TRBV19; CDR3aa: ASRGAFNQPQH
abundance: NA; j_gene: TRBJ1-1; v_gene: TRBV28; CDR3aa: ASSEQTGGDTEAF
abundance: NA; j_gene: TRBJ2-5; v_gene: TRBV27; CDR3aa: ASSHPQETQY
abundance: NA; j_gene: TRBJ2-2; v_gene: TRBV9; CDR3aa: ASSPREGQGHTGELF
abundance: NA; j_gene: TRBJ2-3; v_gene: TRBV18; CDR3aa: ASSLRQGNTDTQY
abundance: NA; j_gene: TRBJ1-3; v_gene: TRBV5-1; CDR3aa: ASSLTGTGNTIY
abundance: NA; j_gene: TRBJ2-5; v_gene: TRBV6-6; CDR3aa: ASSSMRGGETQY
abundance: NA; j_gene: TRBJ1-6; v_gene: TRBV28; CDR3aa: ASSLDREESPLH
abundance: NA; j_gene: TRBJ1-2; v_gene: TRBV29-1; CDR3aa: SVQGAYGYT
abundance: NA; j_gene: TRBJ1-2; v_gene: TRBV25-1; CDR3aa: ASSEYRSGDTYGYT
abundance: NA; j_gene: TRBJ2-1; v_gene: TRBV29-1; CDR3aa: SVGGGRQNNEQF
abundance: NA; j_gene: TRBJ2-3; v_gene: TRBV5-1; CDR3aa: ASSLGWGLEDTQY
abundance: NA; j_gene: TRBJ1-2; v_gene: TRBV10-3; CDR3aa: AISERDTDGYT
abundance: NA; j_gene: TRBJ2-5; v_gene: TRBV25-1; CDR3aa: ASSDPAGARGETQY
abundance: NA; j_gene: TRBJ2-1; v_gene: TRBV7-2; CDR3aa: ASRRNAGDNEQF
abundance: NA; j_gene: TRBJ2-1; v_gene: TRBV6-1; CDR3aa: ASSETRISYNEQF
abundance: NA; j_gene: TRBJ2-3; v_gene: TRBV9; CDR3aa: ASSSTSAPGFTQY
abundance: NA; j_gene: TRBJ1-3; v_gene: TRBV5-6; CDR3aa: ASSLNPEHSGNTIY
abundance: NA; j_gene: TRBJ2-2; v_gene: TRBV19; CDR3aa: ASSNLAGGPTGELF
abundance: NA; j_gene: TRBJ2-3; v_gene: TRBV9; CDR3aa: ASSVGGQPSTDTQY
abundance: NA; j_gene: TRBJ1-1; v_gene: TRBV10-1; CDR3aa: ASSYRGGEAF
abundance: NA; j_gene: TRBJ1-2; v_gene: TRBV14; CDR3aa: ASSQVGGLSGYT
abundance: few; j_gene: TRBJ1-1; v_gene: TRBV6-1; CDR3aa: AYGRGAEAF
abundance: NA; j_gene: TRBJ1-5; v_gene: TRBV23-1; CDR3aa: ASGGQGAGSNQPQH
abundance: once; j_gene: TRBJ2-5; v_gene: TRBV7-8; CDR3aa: ASSFFSGQETQY
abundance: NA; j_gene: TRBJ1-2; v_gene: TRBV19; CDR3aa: ASSWGPGYT
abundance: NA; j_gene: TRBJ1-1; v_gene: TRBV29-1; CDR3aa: SAEQGAGTEAF
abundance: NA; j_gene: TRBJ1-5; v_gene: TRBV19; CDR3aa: ASAGGVYSNQPQH
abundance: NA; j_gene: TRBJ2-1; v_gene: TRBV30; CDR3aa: ACPGQGKNEQF
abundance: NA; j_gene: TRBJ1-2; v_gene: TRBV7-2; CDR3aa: ASSLEAGTNYGYT
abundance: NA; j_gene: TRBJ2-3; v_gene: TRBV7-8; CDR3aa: ASSLALRDTQY
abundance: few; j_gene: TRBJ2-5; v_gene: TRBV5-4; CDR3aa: ASSADRSETQY
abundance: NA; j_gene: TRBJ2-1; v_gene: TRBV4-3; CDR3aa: ASSQAGVHEQF
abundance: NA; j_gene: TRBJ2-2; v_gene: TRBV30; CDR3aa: AWSLGRRANTGELF
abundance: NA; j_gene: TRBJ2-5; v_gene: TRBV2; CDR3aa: ASNSRGETQY
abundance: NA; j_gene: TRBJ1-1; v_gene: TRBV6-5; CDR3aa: ASSANWGGTEAF
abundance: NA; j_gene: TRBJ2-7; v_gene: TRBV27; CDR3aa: ASSFSDRVSPEQY
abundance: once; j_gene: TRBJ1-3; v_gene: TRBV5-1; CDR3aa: ASSLGAAQDFAIY
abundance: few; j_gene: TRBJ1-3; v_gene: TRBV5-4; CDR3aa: ASSAIGRETGNTIY